The 8 T cell receptor beta chains below were found in one sample sequenced in a study of T-cell memory formation after mild COVID-19. TCRdb reanalysed the 5' RACE reads using MiXCR and keeps one entry per CDR3 protein. In the table there are more than 400,000 distinct CDR3 sequences, roughly 20% of which are singletons. Sequencing was carried out using PBMCs or a T cell subset sorted from them (not recorded which). These receptor sequences come from an adult woman who had mild COVID-19 (a few samples of this study predate the infection). Cell type and time point are not known.

J is TRBJ1-2 and V is TRBV9; D may be TRBD1 (5 bases). CDR1 and CDR2 (germline): SGDLS, YYNGEE. The CDR3 has 13 residues. Trimming stripped 4 bases from V and 7 bases from J, with 14 bases between. The CDR3 DNA sequence: TGTGCCAGCAGCCCTCAAGACAGACTTGGCTACACCTTC. Translated, it gives CASSPQDRLGYTF.

This chain connects TRBV7-2 to TRBJ2-7, with TRBD1 as a possible D gene (6 bases). CDR1 is SGHTA and CDR2 is FQGNSA in the germline V gene. The germline V and J ends were trimmed by 1 base and 7 bases, with 20 bases remaining between them. The CDR3 spans 16 residues. The CDR3 DNA reads TGTGCCAGCAGCTTAGGGCTTTTGGACCAGGGGTATGAGCAGTACTTC. Its translation is CASSLGLLDQGYEQYF. The full variable domain, with the rest looked up from reference TRBV7-2 and TRBJ2-7, is GAGVSQSPSNKVTEKGKDVELRCDPISGHTALYWYRQSLGQGLEFLIYFQGNSAPDKSGLPSDRFSAERTGGSVSTLTIQRTQQEDSAVYLCASSLGLLDQGYEQYFGPGTRLTVT.

The gene calls are TRBV6-6 and TRBJ1-3, with D unclear. V was shortened by 2 bases and J by 0 bases, with 8 bases between the two germline ends. The CDR3 sequence is 15 residues long. Per the germline V gene, CDR1 is MNHNY and CDR2 is SVGAGI (reference sequence). In DNA, the CDR3 is TGTGCCAGCAGTTACCTGCCAGTCTCTGGAAACACCATATATTTT. Protein: CASSYLPVSGNTIYF.

This clonotype was detected only a few times. The chain couples TRBV20-1 to TRBJ1-1; D possibly corresponds to TRBD1 (6 bases). The CDR3 is 14 amino acids. Germline V gene data show CDR1 as DFQATT and CDR2 as SNEGSKA (reference sequence). The germline V and J ends were trimmed by 3 bases and 4 bases, with 15 bases remaining between them. This CDR3 reads CSASDRGATTEAFF. CDR3 nucleotide sequence: TGCAGTGCTAGTGATCGGGGGGCGACCACTGAAGCTTTCTTT.

Only a few counts were recorded for this clonotype. The junction departs from germline at one end; a sequencing error may be responsible. CDR3 protein: CASSRSGTDNYGYTF. CDR3 bases: TGTGCCAGCAGTAGGTCCGGGACAGATAACTATGGCTACACATTC. The rearrangement links TRBV6-5 to TRBJ1-2; TRBD1 matches at 7 bases. CDR3 length equals 15 residues. The germline gives CDR1 MNHEY, CDR2 SVGAGI.

This clonotype was picked up a small number of times. The chain is built from TRBV30 and TRBJ1-1; D not resolved. Germline assignment: CDR1 GTSNPN and CDR2 SVGIG (reference sequence). The CDR3 has 12 amino acids. V shed 3 bases and J shed 4 bases, with 9 bases lying between them. DNA of the CDR3: TGTGCCTGGAGACCCATGGGCACTGAAGCTTTCTTT. Translation gives CAWRPMGTEAFF.

The CDR3 DNA sequence: TGTGCCAGCAGCAAGAACACCCAGGAGACCCAGTACTTC. Its protein is CASSKNTQETQYF. The chain combines TRBV12-3 or TRBV12-4 with TRBJ2-5; D is uncertain. V lost 6 bases to trimming and J lost 5 bases, with 13 bases between them. The CDR3 length is 13 residues.

The chain is built from TRBV2 and TRBJ1-4; possibly TRBD1 for D (6 bases). Trimming pared 6 bases from V and 6 bases from J, leaving 26 bases between. CDR1 and CDR2 (germline): SNHLY, FYNNEI. The CDR3 is 18 residues long. CDR3 in amino acids: CASRRGGLGAPGDEKLFF. The CDR3 bases are TGTGCCAGCAGAAGAGGGGGGTTAGGCGCTCCCGGGGATGAAAAACTGTTTTTT.